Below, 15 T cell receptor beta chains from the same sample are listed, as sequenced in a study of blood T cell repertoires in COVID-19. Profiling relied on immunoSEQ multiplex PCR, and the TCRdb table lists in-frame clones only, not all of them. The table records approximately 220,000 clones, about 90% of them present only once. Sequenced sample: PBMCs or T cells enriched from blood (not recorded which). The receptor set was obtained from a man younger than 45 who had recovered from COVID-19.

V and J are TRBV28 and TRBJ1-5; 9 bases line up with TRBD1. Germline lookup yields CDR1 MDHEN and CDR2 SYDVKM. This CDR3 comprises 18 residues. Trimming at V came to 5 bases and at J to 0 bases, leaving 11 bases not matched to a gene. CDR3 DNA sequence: TGTGCCAGCAGTCTGAGTCTGGGACAGGGTTATAGCAATCAGCCCCAGCATTTT. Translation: CASSLSLGQGYSNQPQHF.

The CDR3 loop reads CSASPLARSYEQYF. The CDR3 bases are TGCAGTGCTAGTCCGCTAGCCAGGTCCTACGAGCAGTACTTC. The rearrangement joins TRBV20-1 to TRBJ2-7; possible D gene TRBD2, 5 bases. This CDR3 has 14 amino acids. V dropped 3 bases and J dropped 1 base, with 13 bases sitting between them. Germline V gene data show CDR1 as DFQATT and CDR2 as SNEGSKA (reference sequence).

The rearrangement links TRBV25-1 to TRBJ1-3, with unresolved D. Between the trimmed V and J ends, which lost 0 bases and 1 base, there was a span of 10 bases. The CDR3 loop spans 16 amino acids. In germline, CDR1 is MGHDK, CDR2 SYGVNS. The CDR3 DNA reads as TGTGCCAGCAGTGAATATGGCGGATTATCTGGAAACACCATATATTTT. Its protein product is CASSEYGGLSGNTIYF. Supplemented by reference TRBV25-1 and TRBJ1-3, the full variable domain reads EADIYQTPRYLVIGTGKKITLECSQTMGHDKMYWYQQDPGMELHLIHYSYGVNSTEKGDLSSESTVSRIRTEHFPLTLESARPSHTSQYLCASSEYGGLSGNTIYFGEGSWLTVV.

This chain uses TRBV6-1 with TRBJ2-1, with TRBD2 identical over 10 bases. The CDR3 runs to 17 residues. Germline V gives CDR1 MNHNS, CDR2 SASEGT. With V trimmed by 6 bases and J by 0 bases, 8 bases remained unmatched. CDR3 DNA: TGTGCCAGCAGCGAAACTAGCGGGAAAATCTCCTACAATGAGCAGTTCTTC. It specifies CASSETSGKISYNEQFF.

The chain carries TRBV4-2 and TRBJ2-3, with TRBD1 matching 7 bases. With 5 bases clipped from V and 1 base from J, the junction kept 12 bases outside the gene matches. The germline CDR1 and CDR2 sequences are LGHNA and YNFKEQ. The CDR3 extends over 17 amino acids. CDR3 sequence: CASSNMGQTSGTDTQYF. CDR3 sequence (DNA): TGTGCCAGCAGCAACATGGGACAGACCTCTGGCACAGATACGCAGTATTTT.

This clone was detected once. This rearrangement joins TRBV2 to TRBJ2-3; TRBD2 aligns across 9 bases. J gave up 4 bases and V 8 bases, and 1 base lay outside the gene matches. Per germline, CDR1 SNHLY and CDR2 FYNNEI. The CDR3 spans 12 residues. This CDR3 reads CASRTSADTQYF. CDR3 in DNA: TGTGCCAGCCGGACTAGCGCAGATACGCAGTATTTT. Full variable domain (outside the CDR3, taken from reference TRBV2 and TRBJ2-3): EPEVTQTPSHQVTQMGQEVILRCVPISNHLYFYWYRQILGQKVEFLVSFYNNEISEKSEIFDDQFSVERPDGSNFTLKIRSTKLEDSAMYFCASRTSADTQYFGPGTRLTVL.

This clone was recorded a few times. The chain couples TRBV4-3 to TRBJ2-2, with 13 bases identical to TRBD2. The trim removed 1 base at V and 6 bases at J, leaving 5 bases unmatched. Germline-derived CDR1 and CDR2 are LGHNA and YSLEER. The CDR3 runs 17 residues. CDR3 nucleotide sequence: TGCGCCAGCAGCCAAGGAGGGACTAGCGGGGAATCCGGGGAGCTGTTTTTT. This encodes CASSQGGTSGESGELFF.

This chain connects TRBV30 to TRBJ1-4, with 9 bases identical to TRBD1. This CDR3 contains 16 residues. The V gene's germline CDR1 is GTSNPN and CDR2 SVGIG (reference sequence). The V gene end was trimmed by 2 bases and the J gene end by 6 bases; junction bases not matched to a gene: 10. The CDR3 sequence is CAWSPRGDRADEKLFF. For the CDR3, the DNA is TGTGCCTGGAGTCCCCGGGGGGACAGGGCTGATGAAAAACTGTTTTTT.

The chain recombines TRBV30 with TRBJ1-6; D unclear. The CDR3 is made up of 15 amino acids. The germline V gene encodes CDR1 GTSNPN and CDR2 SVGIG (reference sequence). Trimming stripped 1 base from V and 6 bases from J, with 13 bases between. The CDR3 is CAWSATRGFNSPLHF. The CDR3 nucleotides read TGTGCCTGGAGTGCAACACGGGGATTTAATTCACCCCTCCACTTT.

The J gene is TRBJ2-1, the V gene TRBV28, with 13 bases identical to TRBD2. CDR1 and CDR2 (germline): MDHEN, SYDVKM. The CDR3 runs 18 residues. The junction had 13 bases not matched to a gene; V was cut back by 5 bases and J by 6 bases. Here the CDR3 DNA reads TGTGCCAGCAGTCTTTTAACCGGGACTAGCGGGACATCCAATGAGCAGTTCTTC. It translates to CASSLLTGTSGTSNEQFF. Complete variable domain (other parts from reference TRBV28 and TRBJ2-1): DVKVTQSSRYLVKRTGEKVFLECVQDMDHENMFWYRQDPGLGLRLIYFSYDVKMKEKGDIPEGYSVSREKKERFSLILESASTNQTSMYLCASSLLTGTSGTSNEQFFGPGTRLTVL.

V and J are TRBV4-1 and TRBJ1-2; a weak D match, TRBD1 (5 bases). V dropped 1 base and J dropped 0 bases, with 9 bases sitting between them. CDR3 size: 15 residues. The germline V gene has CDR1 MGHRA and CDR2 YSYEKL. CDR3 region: CASSQGGGSNYGYTF. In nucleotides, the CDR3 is TGCGCCAGCAGCCAAGGCGGGGGTTCTAACTATGGCTACACCTTC.

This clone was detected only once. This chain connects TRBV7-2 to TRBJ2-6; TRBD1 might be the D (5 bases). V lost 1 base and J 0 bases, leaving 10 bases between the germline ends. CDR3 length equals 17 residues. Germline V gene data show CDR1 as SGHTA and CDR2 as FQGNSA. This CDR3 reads CASSLVTGSSGANVLTF. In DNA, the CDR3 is TGTGCCAGCAGCTTAGTAACAGGAAGCTCTGGGGCCAACGTCCTGACTTTC.

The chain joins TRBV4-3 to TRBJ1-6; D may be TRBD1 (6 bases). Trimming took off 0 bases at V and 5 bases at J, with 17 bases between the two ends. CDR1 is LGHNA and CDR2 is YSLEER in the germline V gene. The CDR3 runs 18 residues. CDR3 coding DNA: TGCGCCAGCAGCCAAGATACTACTTGGGCAGGGGATAATTCACCCCTCCACTTT. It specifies CASSQDTTWAGDNSPLHF.

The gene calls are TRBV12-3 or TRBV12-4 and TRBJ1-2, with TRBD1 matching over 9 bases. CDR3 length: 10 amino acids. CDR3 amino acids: CDRGLYGYTF. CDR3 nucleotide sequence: TGTGACAGGGGGCTGTATGGCTACACCTTC.

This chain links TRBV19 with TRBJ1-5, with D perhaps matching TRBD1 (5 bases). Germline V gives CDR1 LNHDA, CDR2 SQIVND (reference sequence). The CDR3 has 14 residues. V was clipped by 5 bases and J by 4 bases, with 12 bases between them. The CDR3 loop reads CASSRGEMNQPQHF. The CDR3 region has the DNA TGTGCCAGTAGTCGGGGGGAGATGAATCAGCCCCAGCATTTT.